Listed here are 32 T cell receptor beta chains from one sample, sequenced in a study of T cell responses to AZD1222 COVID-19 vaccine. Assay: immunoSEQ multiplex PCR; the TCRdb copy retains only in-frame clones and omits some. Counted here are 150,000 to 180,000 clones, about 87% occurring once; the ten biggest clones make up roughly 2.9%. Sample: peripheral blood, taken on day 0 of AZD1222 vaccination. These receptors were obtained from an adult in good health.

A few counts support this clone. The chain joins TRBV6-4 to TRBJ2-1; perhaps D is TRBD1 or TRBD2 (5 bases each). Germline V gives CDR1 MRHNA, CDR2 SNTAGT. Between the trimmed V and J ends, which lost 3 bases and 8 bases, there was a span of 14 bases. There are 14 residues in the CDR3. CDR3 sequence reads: CASSEGTWGYEQFF. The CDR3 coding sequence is TGTGCCAGCAGTGAAGGGACGTGGGGGTATGAGCAGTTCTTC.

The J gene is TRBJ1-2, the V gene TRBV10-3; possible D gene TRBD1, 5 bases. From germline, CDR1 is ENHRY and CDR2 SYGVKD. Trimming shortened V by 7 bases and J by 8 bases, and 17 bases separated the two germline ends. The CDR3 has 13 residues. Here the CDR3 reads CAINPDRSSGYTF. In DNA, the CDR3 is TGTGCCATCAACCCCGACAGATCAAGCGGCTACACCTTC.

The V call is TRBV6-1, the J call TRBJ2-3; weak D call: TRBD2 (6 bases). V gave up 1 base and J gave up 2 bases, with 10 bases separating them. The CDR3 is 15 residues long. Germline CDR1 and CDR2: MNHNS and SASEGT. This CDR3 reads CASSEVAGSTDTQYF. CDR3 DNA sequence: TGTGCCAGCAGTGAAGTCGCGGGGTCCACAGATACGCAGTATTTT.

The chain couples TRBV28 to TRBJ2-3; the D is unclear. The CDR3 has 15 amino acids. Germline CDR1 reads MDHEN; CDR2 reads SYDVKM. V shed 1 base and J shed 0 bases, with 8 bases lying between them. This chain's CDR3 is CASSLFSSSTDTQYF. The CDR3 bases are TGTGCCAGCAGTTTATTCAGCTCTAGCACAGATACGCAGTATTTT.

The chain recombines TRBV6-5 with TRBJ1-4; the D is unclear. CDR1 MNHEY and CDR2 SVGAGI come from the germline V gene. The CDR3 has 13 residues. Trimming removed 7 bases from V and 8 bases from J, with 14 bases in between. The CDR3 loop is CASTQLGVEKLFF. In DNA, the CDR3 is TGTGCCAGCACTCAGCTCGGGGTCGAAAAACTGTTTTTT.

CDR3 sequence: CASSIPVDYSNQPQHF. The DNA of the CDR3 is TGTGCCAGTAGTATACCGGTCGATTATAGCAATCAGCCCCAGCATTTT. The V gene is TRBV19, the J gene TRBJ1-5; unclear D gene. Germline V gene lookup returns CDR1 LNHDA and CDR2 SQIVND (reference sequence). The CDR3 has 16 residues. V was shortened by 2 bases and J by 0 bases, with 11 bases between the two germline ends.

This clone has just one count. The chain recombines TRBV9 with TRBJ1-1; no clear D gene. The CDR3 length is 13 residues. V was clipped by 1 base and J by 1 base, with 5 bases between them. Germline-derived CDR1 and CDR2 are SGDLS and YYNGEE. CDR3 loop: CASSVQRNTEAFF. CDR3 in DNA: TGTGCCAGCAGCGTACAGAGGAACACTGAAGCTTTCTTT.

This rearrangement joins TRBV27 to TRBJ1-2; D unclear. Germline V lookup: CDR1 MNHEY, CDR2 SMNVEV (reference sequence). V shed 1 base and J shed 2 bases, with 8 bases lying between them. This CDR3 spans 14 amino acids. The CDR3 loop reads CASSLWPANYGYTF. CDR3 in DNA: TGTGCCAGCAGTTTATGGCCAGCCAACTATGGCTACACCTTC.

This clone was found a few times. The CDR3 DNA reads as TGTGCCAGTAGTTCCCGTGGATCACAAGGCGGTGGTGAAGCTTTCTTT. Its translation is CASSSRGSQGGGEAFF. The chain links TRBV19 to TRBJ1-1; unclear D gene. CDR1 LNHDA and CDR2 SQIVND come from the germline V gene (reference sequence). The CDR3 sequence is 16 residues long. Deletions cut 5 bases from V and 7 bases from J, with 23 bases between. Looking up the rest from reference TRBV19 and TRBJ1-1 gives the full variable domain: DGGITQSPKYLFRKEGQNVTLSCEQNLNHDAMYWYRQDPGQGLRLIYYSQIVNDFQKGDIAEGYSVSREKKESFPLTVTSAQKNPTAFYLCASSSRGSQGGGEAFFGQGTRLTVV.

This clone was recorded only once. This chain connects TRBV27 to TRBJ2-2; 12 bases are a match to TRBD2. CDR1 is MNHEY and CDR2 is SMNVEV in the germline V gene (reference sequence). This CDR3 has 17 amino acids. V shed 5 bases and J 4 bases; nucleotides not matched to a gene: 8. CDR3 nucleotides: TGTGCCAGCAGTCACGGGACTAGCGGGCGACCCACCGGGGAGCTGTTTTTT. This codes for CASSHGTSGRPTGELFF.

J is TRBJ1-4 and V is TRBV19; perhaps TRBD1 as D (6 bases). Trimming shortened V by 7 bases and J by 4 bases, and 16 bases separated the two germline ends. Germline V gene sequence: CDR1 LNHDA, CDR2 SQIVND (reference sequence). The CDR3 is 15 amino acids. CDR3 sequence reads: CASTQATGSNEKLFF. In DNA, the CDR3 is TGTGCCAGTACTCAGGCGACAGGTAGTAATGAAAAACTGTTTTTT.

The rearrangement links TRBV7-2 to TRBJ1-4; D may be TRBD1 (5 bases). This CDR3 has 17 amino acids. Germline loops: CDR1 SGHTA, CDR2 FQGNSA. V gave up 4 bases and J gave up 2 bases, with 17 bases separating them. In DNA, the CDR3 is TGTGCCAGCAGCTCCCGAAATCCGGGGCTGACTAATGAAAAACTGTTTTTT. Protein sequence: CASSSRNPGLTNEKLFF.

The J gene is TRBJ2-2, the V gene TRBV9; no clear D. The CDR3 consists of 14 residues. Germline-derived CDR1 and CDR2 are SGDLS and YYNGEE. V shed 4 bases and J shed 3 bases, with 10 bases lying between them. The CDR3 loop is CASSPSPDTGELFF. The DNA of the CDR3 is TGTGCCAGCAGCCCATCGCCGGACACCGGGGAGCTGTTTTTT.

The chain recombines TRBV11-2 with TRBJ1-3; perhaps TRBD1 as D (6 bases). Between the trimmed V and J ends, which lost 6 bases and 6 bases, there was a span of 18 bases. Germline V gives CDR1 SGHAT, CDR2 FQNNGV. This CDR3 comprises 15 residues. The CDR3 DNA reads TGTGCCAGCAGACCCCCGGGGCAGGGGATAAACACCATATATTTT. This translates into CASRPPGQGINTIYF. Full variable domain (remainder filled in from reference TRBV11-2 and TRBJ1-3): EAGVAQSPRYKIIEKRQSVAFWCNPISGHATLYWYQQILGQGPKLLIQFQNNGVVDDSQLPKDRFSAERLKGVDSTLKIQPAKLEDSAVYLCASRPPGQGINTIYFGEGSWLTVV.

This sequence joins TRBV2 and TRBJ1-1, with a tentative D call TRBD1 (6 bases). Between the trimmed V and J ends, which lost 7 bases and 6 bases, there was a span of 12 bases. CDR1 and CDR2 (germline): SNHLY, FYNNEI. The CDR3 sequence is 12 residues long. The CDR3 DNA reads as TGTGCCAGCAAGGGCCAGGGGTCTGAAGCTTTCTTT. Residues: CASKGQGSEAFF.

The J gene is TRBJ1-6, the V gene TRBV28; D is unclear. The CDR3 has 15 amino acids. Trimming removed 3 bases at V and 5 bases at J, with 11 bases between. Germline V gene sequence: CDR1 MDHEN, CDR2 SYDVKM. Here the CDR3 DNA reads TGTGCCAGCAGTTTTCGTCAGGCGAATAATTCACCCCTCCACTTT. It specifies CASSFRQANNSPLHF.

The DNA of the CDR3 is TGCAGCGCTGTTTCAGGGTCCCCTGGGAATGAGCAGTTCTTC. This encodes CSAVSGSPGNEQFF. The J gene is TRBJ2-1, the V gene TRBV29-1; TRBD1 might be the D (5 bases). This CDR3 is 14 amino acids long. The V and J ends lost 7 bases and 7 bases respectively, with 20 bases between them. From germline, CDR1 is SQVTM and CDR2 ANQGSEA.

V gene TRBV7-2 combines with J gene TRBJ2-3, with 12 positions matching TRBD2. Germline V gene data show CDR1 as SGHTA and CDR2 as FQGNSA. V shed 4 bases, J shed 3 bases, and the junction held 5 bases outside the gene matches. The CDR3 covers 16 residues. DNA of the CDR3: TGTGCCAGCAGCTCACGGACTAGCGGGGAAACAGATACGCAGTATTTT. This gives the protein CASSSRTSGETDTQYF. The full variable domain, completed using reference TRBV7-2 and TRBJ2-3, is GAGVSQSPSNKVTEKGKDVELRCDPISGHTALYWYRQSLGQGLEFLIYFQGNSAPDKSGLPSDRFSAERTGGSVSTLTIQRTQQEDSAVYLCASSSRTSGETDTQYFGPGTRLTVL.

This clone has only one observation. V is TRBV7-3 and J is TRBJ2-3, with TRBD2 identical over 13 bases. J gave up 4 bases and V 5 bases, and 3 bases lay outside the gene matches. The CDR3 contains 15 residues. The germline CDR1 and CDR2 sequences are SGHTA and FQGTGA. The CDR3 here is CASSRTSGGPDTQYF. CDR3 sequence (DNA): TGTGCCAGCAGCCGGACTAGCGGGGGTCCAGATACGCAGTATTTT. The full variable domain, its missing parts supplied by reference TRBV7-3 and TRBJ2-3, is GAGVSQTPSNKVTEKGKYVELRCDPISGHTALYWYRQSLGQGPEFLIYFQGTGAADDSGLPNDRFFAVRPEGSVSTLKIQRTERGDSAVYLCASSRTSGGPDTQYFGPGTRLTVL.

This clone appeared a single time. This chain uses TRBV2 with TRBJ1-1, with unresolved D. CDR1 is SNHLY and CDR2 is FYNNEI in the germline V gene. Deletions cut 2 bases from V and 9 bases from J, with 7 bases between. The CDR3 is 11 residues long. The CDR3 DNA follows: TGTGCCAGCAGTGAAAAGGATAAAGCTTTCTTT. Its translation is CASSEKDKAFF.

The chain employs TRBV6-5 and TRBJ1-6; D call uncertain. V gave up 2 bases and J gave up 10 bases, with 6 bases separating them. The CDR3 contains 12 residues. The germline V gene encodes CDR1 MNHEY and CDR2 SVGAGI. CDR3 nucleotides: TGTGCCAGCAGTTACGGACGATCACCCCTCCACTTT. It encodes CASSYGRSPLHF.

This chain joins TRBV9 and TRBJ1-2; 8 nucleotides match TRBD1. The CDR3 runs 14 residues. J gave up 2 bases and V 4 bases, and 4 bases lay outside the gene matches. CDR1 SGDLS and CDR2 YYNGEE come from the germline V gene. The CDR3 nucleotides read TGTGCCAGCAGCCCCGGACAGGGAAACTATGGCTACACCTTC. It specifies CASSPGQGNYGYTF.

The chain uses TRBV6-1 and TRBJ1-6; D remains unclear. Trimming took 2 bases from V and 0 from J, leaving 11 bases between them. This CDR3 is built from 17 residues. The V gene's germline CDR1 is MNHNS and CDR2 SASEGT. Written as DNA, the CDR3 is TGTGCCAGCAGTGAATTGACGGGGAGCTCCTATAATTCACCCCTCCACTTT. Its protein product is CASSELTGSSYNSPLHF.

In DNA, the CDR3 is TGTGCCAGTAGTTTGACCCGGGACAGGGGACACCAGCCCCAGCATTTT. It is translated as CASSLTRDRGHQPQHF. V is TRBV19 and J is TRBJ1-5, with 10 bases lining up with TRBD1. Germline CDR1 and CDR2: LNHDA and SQIVND (reference sequence). V dropped 5 bases and J dropped 7; count of bases not matched to a gene: 11. The CDR3 has 16 amino acids.

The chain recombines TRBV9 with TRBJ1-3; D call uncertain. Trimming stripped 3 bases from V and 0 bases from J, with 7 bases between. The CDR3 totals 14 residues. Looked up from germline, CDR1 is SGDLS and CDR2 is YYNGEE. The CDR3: CASSAPASGNTIYF. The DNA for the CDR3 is TGTGCCAGCAGCGCCCCAGCCTCTGGAAACACCATATATTTT.

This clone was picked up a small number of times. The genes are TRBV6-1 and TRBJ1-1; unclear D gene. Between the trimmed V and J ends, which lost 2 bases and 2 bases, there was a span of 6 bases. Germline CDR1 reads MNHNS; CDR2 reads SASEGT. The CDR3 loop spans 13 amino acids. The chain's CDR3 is CASSEKDNTEAFF. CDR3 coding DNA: TGTGCCAGCAGTGAAAAGGATAACACTGAAGCTTTCTTT.

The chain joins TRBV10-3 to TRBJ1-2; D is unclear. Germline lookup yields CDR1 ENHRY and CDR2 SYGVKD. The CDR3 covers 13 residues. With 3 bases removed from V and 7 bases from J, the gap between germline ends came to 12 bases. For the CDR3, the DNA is TGTGCCATCAGTGACGCGAACGAAGGTGGCTACACCTTC. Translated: CAISDANEGGYTF.

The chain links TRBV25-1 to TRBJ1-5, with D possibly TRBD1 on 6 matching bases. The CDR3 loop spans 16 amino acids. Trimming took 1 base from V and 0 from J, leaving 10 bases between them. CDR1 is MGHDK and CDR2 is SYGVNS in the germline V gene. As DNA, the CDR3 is TGTGCCAGCAGTGAATCGGCGGGGGCTAGCAATCAGCCCCAGCATTTT. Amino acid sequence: CASSESAGASNQPQHF. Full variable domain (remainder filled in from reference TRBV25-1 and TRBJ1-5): EADIYQTPRYLVIGTGKKITLECSQTMGHDKMYWYQQDPGMELHLIHYSYGVNSTEKGDLSSESTVSRIRTEHFPLTLESARPSHTSQYLCASSESAGASNQPQHFGDGTRLSIL.

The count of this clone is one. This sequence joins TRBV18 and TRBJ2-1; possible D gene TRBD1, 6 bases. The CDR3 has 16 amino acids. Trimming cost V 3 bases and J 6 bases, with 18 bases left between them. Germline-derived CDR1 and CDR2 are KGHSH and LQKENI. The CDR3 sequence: CASSPLRSLGGNEQFF. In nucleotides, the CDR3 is TGTGCCAGCTCACCCCTCAGGTCCTTAGGGGGCAATGAGCAGTTCTTC.

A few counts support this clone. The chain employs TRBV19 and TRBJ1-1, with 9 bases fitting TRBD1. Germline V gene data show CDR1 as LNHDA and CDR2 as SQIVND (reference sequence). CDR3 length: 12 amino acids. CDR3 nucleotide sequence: TGTGCTGCCTGGGGACAGGGAGGGAAGGCTTTCTTT. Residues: CAAWGQGGKAFF.

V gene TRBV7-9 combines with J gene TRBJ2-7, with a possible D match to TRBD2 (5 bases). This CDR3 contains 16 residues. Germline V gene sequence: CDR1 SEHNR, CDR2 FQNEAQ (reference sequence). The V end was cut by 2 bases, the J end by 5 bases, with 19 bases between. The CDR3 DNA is TGTGCCAGCAGCTTATCATGGGTAGGAGGTAGCCACGAGCAGTACTTC. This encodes CASSLSWVGGSHEQYF.

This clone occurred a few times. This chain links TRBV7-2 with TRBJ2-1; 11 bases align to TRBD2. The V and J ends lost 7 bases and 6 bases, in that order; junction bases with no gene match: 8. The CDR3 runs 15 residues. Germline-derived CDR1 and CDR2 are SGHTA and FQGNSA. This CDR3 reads CASNIAGGPGNEQFF. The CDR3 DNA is TGTGCCAGCAATATAGCGGGGGGGCCAGGCAATGAGCAGTTCTTC.